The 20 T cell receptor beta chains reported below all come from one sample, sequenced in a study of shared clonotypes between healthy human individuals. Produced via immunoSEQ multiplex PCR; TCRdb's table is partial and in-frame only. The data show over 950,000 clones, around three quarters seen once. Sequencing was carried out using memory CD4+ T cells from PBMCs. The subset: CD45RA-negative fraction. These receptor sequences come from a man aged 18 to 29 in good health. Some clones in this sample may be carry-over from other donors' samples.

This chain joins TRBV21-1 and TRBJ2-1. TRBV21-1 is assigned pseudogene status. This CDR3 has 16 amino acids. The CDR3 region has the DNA TGTGCCAGCAGCAACCCAATCCGCCAGAGATACAATGAGCAGTTCTTC. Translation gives CASSNPIRQRYNEQFF.

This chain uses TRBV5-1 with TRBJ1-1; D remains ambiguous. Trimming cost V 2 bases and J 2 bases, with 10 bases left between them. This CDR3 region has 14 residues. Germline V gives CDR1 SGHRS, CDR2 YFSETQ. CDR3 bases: TGCGCCAGCAGCTTTGCTTGGGATAACACTGAAGCTTTCTTT. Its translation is CASSFAWDNTEAFF. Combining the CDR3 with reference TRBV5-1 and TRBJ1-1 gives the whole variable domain KAGVTQTPRYLIKTRGQQVTLSCSPISGHRSVSWYQQTPGQGLQFLFEYFSETQRNKGNFPGRFSGRQFSNSRSEMNVSTLELGDSALYLCASSFAWDNTEAFFGQGTRLTVV.

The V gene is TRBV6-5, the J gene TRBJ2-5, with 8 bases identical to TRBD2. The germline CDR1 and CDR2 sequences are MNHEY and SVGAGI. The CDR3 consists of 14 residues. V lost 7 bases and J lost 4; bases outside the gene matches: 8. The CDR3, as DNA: TGTGCCAGCACCACGGGGGGGCTGGGAGAGACCCAGTACTTC. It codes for CASTTGGLGETQYF.

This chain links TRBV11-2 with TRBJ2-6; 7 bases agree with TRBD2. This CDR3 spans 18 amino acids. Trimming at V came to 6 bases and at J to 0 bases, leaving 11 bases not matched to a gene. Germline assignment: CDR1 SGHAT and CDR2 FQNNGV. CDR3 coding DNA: TGTGCCAGCAGAGCCCCGCTAGCGGCTAGCTCTGGGGCCAACGTCCTGACTTTC. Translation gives CASRAPLAASSGANVLTF.

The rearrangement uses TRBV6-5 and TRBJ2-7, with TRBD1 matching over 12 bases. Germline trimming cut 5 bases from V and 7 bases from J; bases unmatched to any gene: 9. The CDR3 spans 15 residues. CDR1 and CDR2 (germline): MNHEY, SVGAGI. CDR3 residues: CASSRGGQGAVEQYF. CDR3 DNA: TGTGCCAGCAGTAGAGGGGGACAGGGGGCGGTGGAGCAGTACTTC.

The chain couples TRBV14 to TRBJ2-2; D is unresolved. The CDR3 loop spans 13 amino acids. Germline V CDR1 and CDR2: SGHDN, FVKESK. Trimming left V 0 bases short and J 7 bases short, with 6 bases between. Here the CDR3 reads CASSQDLIGELFF. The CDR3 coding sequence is TGTGCCAGCAGCCAAGATCTGATCGGGGAGCTGTTTTTT. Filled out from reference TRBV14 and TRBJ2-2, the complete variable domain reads EAGVTQFPSHSVIEKGQTVTLRCDPISGHDNLYWYRRVMGKEIKFLLHFVKESKQDESGMPNNRFLAERTGGTYSTLKVQPAELEDSGVYFCASSQDLIGELFFGEGSRLTVL.

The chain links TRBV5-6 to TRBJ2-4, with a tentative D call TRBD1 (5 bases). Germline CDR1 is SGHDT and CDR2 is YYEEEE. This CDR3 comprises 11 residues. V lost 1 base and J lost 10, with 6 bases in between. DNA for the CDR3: TGTGCCAGCAGCTTGAGACAGATTCAGTACTTC. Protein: CASSLRQIQYF.

The CDR3 coding sequence is TGTGCCAGCACTTCTCCTAGCGGGAGTAGGGGAAACATTCAGTACTTC. It specifies CASTSPSGSRGNIQYF. The genes are TRBV13 and TRBJ2-4; 10 bases map to TRBD2. The CDR3 spans 16 residues. Losses at the gene ends were 7 bases for V and 6 bases for J; bases not matched to a gene: 12. Germline lookup yields CDR1 PRHDT and CDR2 FYEKMQ (reference sequence). Together with reference TRBV13 and TRBJ2-4, the CDR3 gives the full variable domain: AAGVIQSPRHLIKEKRETATLKCYPIPRHDTVYWYQQGPGQDPQFLISFYEKMQSDKGSIPDRFSAQQFSDYHSELNMSSLELGDSALYFCASTSPSGSRGNIQYFGAGTRLSVL.

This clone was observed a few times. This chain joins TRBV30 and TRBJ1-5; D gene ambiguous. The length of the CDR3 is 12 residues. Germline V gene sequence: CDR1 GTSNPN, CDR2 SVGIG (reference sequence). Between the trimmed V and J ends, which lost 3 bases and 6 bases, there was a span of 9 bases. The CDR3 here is CAWSGLLQPQHF. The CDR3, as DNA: TGTGCCTGGAGCGGCCTCCTTCAGCCCCAGCATTTT. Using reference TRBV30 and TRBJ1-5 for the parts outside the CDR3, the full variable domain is SQTIHQWPATLVQPVGSPLSLECTVEGTSNPNLYWYRQAAGRGLQLLFYSVGIGQISSEVPQNLSASRPQDRQFILSSKKLLLSDSGFYLCAWSGLLQPQHFGDGTRLSIL.

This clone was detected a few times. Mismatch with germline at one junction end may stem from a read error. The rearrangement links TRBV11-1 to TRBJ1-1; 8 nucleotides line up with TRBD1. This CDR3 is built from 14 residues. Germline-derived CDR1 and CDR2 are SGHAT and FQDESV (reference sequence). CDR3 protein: CVSSPDRVRTEAFF. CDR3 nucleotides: TGTGTCAGCAGCCCGGACAGGGTTCGCACTGAAGCTTTCTTT.

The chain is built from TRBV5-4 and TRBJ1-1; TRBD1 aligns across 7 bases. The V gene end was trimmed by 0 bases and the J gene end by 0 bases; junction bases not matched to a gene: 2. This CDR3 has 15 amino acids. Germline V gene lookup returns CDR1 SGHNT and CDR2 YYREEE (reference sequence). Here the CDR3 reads CASSLGTGLNTEAFF. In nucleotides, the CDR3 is TGTGCCAGCAGCTTGGGGACAGGTTTGAACACTGAAGCTTTCTTT.

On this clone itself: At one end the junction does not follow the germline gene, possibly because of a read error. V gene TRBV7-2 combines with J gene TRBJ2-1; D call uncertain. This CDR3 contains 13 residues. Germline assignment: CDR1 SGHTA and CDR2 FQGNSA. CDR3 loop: CASSLVTYNGQFF. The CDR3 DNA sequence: TGTGCCAGCAGCTTGGTTACATACAATGGGCAGTTCTTC.

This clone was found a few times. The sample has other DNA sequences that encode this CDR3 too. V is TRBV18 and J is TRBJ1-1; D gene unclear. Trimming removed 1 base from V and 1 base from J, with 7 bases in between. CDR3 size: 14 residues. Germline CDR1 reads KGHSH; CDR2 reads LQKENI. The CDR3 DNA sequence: TGTGCCAGCTCACCACTCGGCGGGAACACTGAAGCTTTCTTT. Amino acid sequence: CASSPLGGNTEAFF.

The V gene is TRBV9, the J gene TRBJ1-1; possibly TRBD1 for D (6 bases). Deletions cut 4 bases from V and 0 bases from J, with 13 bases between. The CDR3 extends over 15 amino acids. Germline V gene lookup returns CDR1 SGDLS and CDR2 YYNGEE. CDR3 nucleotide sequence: TGTGCCAGCAGCCTCCTGGACAGTATGAACACTGAAGCTTTCTTT. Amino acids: CASSLLDSMNTEAFF.

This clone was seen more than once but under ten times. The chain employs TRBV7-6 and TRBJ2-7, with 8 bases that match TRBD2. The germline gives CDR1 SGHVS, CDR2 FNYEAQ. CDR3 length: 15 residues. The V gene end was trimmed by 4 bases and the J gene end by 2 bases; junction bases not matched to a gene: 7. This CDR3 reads CASSSAGGRTYEQYF. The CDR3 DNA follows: TGTGCCAGCAGCTCCGCAGGCGGGAGGACCTACGAGCAGTACTTC.

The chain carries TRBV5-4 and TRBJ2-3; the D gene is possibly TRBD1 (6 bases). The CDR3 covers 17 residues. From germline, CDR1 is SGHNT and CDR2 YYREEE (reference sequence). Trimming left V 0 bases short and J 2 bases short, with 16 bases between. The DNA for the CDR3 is TGTGCCAGCAGCTTGGAGGGGCGGAAGGGACACACAGATACGCAGTATTTT. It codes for CASSLEGRKGHTDTQYF.

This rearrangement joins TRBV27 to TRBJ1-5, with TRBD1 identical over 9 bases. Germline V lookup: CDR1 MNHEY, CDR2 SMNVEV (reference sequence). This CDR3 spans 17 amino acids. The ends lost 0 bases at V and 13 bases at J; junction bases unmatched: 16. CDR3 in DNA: TGTGCCAGCAGTTTATCCCTTTCATCCGGGACAGGGAATTGGCAGCATTTT. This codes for CASSLSLSSGTGNWQHF.

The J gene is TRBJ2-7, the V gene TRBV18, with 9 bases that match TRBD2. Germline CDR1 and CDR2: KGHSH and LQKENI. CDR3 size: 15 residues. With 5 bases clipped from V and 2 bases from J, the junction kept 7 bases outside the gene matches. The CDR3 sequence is CASSSTSGVAYEQYF. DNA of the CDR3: TGTGCCAGCTCATCGACTAGCGGAGTTGCCTACGAGCAGTACTTC.

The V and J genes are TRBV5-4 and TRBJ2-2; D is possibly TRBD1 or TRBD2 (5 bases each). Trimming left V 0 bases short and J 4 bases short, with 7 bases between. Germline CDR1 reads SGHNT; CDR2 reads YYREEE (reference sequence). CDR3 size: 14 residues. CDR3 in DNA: TGTGCCAGCAGCTTGGACGGGACCACCGGGGAGCTGTTTTTT. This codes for CASSLDGTTGELFF.

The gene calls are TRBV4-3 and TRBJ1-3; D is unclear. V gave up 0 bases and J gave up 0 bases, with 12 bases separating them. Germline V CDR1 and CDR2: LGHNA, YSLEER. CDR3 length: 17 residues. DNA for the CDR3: TGCGCCAGCAGCCAAGATTTTAACCGGTACTCTGGAAACACCATATATTTT. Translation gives CASSQDFNRYSGNTIYF.